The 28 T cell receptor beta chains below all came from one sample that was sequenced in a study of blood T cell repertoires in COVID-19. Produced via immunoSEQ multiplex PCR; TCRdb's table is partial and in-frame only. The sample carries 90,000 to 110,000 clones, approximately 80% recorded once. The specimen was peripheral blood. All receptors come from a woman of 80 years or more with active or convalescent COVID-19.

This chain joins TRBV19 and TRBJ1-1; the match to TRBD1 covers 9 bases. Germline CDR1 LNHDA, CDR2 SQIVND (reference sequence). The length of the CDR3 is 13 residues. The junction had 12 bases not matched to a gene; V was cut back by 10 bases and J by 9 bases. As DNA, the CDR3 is TGTGCCACCACTTCAGTACAGGGGGCGAAAGCTTTCTTT. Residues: CATTSVQGAKAFF.

Written as DNA, the CDR3 is TGTGCCAGCAGCCTCCACGGGACTAGTTATTACAATGAGCAGTTCTTC. As protein: CASSLHGTSYYNEQFF. The chain couples TRBV9 to TRBJ2-1, with TRBD2 matching 8 bases. Germline V gene sequence: CDR1 SGDLS, CDR2 YYNGEE. V lost 4 bases and J lost 4; bases outside the gene matches: 10. The CDR3 loop spans 16 amino acids.

For the CDR3, the DNA is TGTGCCAGCAGCTTGAGCAACTGGGAGTACGAGCAGTACTTC. It encodes CASSLSNWEYEQYF. The chain uses TRBV7-9 and TRBJ2-7; D possibly corresponds to TRBD2 (5 bases). With 3 bases removed from V and 4 bases from J, the gap between germline ends came to 13 bases. Germline V gene lookup returns CDR1 SEHNR and CDR2 FQNEAQ (reference sequence). This CDR3 has 14 amino acids. The full variable domain, in which reference TRBV7-9 and TRBJ2-7 provide the parts outside the CDR3, is DTGVSQNPRHKITKRGQNVTFRCDPISEHNRLYWYRQTLGQGPEFLTYFQNEAQLEKSRLLSDRFSAERPKGSFSTLEIQRTEQGDSAMYLCASSLSNWEYEQYFGPGTRLTVT.

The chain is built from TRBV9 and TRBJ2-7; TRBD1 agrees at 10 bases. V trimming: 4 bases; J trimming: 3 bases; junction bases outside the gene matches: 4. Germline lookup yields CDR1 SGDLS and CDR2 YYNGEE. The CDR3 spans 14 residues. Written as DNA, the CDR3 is TGTGCCAGCAGCACAGGACAGGGGGTCTACGAGCAGTACTTC. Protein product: CASSTGQGVYEQYF.

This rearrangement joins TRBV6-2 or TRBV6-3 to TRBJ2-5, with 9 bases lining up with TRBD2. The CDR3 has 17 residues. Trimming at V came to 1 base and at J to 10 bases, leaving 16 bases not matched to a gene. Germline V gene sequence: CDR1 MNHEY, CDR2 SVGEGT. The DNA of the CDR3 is TGTGCCAGCAGTTACTATTTCGCGACTAGCGGATTTGTCGACCAGTACTTC. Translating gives CASSYYFATSGFVDQYF.

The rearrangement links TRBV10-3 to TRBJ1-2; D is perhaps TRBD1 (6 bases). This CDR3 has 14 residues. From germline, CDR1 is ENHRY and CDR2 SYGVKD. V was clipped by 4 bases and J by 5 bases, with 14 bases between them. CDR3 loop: CAISVYRERYGYTF. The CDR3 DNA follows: TGTGCCATCAGTGTGTACAGGGAGAGGTATGGCTACACCTTC.

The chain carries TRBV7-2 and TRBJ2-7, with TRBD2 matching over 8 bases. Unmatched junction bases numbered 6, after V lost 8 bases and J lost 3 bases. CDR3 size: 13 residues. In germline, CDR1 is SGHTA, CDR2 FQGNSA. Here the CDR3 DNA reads TGTGCCAGCCAAGCGGGAGCCAACTACGAGCAGTACTTC. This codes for CASQAGANYEQYF.

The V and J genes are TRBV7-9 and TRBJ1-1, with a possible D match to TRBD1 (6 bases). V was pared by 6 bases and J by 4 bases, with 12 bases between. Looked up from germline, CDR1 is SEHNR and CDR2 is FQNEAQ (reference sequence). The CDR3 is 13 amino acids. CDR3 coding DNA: TGTGCCAGCAGACAGGGTTCGGTCACTGAAGCTTTCTTT. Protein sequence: CASRQGSVTEAFF.

The DNA for the CDR3 is TGTGCCAGCAGCGTAGGGCGGATGAACACTGAAGCTTTCTTT. Its translation is CASSVGRMNTEAFF. The chain recombines TRBV9 with TRBJ1-1, with unresolved D. This CDR3 comprises 14 residues. V was cut by 0 bases and J by 0 bases, with 6 bases left in between. Germline V gene data show CDR1 as SGDLS and CDR2 as YYNGEE.

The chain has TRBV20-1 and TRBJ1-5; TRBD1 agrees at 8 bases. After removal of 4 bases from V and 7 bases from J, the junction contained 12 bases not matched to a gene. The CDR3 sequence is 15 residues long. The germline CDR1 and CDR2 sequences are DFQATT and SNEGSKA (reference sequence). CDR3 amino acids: CSATDTGGPGQPQHF. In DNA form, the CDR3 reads TGCAGTGCTACTGACACAGGGGGACCGGGGCAGCCCCAGCATTTT.

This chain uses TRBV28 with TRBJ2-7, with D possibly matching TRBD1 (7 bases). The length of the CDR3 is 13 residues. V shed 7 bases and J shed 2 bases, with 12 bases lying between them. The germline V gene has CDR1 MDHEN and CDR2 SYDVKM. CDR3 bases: TGTGCCAGCATAGCAGGGGGGACCTACGAGCAGTACTTC. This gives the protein CASIAGGTYEQYF.

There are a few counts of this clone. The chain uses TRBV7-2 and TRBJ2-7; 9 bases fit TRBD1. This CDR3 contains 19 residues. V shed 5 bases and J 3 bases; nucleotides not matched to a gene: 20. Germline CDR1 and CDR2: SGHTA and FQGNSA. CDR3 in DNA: TGTGCCAGCAGCCCTTATAACGGACAGGGGTTTCTTAAGCGCTACGAGCAGTACTTC. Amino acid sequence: CASSPYNGQGFLKRYEQYF.

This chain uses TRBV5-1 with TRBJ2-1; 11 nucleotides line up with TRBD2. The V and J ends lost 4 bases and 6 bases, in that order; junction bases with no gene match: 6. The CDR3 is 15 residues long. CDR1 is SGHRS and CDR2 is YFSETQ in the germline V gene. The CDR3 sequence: CASSPEGTSGNEQFF. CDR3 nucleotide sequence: TGCGCCAGCAGCCCAGAGGGGACTAGCGGCAATGAGCAGTTCTTC.

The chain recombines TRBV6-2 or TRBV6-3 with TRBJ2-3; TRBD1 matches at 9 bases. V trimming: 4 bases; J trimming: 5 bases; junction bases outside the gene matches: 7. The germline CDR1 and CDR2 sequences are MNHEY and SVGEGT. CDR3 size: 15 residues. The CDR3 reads CASSSRTGVLDTQYF. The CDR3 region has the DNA TGTGCCAGCAGTTCCCGGACAGGGGTGTTAGATACGCAGTATTTT.

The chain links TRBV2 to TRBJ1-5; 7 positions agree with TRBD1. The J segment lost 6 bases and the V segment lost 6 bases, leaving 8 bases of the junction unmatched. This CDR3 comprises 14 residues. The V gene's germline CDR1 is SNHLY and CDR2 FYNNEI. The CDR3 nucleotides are TGTGCCAGCAGCGACAGGGCGGTAGGTCAGCCCCAGCATTTT. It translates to CASSDRAVGQPQHF. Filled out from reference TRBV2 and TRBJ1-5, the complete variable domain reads EPEVTQTPSHQVTQMGQEVILRCVPISNHLYFYWYRQILGQKVEFLVSFYNNEISEKSEIFDDQFSVERPDGSNFTLKIRSTKLEDSAMYFCASSDRAVGQPQHFGDGTRLSIL.

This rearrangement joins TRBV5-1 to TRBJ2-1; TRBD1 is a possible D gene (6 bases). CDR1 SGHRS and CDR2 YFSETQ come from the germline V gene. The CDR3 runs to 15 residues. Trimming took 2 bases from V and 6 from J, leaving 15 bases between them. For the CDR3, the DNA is TGCGCCAGCAGCTTTTCCTCGCTAGGGGGCAATGAGCAGTTCTTC. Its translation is CASSFSSLGGNEQFF.

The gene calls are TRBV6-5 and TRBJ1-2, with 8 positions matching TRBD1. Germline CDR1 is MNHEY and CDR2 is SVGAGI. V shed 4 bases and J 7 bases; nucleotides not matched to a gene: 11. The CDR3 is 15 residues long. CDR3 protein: CASSSGTGRISGYTF. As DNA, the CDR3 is TGTGCCAGCAGTTCCGGGACAGGTCGAATCAGTGGCTACACCTTC.

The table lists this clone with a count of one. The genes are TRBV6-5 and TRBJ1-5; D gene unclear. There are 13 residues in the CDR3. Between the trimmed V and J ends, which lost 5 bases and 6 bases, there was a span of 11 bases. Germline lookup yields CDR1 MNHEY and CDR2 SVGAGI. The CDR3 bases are TGTGCCAGCAGTACAGAAGAACGTCAGCCCCAGCATTTT. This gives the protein CASSTEERQPQHF.

CDR3 bases: TGTGCCAGCAGCTTCGTCGGCTACAATGAGCAGTTCTTC. Protein sequence: CASSFVGYNEQFF. This sequence joins TRBV5-6 and TRBJ2-1; D ambiguous. With 2 bases removed from V and 3 bases from J, the gap between germline ends came to 6 bases. Germline assignment: CDR1 SGHDT and CDR2 YYEEEE. The CDR3 extends over 13 amino acids.

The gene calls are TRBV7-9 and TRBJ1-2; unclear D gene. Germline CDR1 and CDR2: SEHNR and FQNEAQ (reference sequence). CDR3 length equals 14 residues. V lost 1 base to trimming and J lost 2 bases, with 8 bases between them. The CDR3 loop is CASSLEFRNYGYTF. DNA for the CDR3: TGTGCCAGCAGCTTAGAATTCAGGAACTATGGCTACACCTTC.

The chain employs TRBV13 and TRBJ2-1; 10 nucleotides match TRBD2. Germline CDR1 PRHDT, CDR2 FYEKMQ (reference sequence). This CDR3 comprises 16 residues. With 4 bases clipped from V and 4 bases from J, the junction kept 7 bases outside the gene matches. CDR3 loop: CASSSKLAGKYNEQFF. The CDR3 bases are TGTGCCAGCAGCTCCAAACTAGCGGGGAAATACAATGAGCAGTTCTTC.

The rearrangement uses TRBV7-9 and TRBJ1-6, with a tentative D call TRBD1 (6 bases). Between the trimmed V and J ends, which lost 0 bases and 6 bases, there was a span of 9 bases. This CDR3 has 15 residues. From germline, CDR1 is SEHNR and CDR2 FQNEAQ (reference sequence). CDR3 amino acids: CASSLATGINSPLHF. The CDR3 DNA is TGTGCCAGCAGCTTAGCTACAGGGATTAATTCACCCCTCCACTTT.

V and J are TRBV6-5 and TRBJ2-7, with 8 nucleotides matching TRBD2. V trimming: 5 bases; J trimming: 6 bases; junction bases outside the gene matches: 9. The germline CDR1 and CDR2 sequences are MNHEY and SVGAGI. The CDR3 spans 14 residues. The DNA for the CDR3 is TGTGCCAGCAGTAGAGATCCGGGACTAGGCGAGCAGTACTTC. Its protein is CASSRDPGLGEQYF.

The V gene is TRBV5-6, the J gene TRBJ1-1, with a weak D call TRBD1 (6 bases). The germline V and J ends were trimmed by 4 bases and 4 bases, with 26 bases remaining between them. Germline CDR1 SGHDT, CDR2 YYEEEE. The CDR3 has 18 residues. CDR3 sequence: CASSAYGQGLSLITEAFF. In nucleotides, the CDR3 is TGTGCCAGCAGCGCCTATGGGCAGGGGCTTAGTCTGATCACTGAAGCTTTCTTT.

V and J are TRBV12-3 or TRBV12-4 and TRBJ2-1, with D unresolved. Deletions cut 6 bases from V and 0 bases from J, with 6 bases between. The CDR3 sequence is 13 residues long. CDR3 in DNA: TGTGCCAGCAGCCTAAGCTCCTACAATGAGCAGTTCTTC. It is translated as CASSLSSYNEQFF.

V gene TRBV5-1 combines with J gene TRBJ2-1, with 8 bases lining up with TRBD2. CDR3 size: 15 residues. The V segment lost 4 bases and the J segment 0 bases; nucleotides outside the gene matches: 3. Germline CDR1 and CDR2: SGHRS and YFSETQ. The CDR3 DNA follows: TGCGCCAGCAGCCAAGGGACTAGCTCCTACAATGAGCAGTTCTTC. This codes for CASSQGTSSYNEQFF.

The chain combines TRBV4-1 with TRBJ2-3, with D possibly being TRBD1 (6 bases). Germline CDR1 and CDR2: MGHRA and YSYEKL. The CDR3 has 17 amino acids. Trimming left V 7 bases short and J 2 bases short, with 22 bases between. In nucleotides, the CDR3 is TGCGCCAGCACTGAATACCTTAGGGGGACCCTCACAGATACGCAGTATTTT. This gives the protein CASTEYLRGTLTDTQYF.

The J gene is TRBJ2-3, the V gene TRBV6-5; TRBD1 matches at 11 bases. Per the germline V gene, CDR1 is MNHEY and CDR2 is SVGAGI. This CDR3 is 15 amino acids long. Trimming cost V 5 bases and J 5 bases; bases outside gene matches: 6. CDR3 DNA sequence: TGTGCCAGCAGTCGTGGGACAGGGGGAAGAGATACGCAGTATTTT. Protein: CASSRGTGGRDTQYF.